The 29 T cell receptor beta chains below were found in one sample sequenced in a study of T cell responses to AZD1222 COVID-19 vaccine. TCRdb keeps only in-frame clones here, not all; method: immunoSEQ multiplex PCR. Among some 120,000 clones listed, 85% to 90% were seen once. Sequencing was performed on peripheral blood, taken on day 0 of AZD1222 vaccination. The receptor set was obtained from an adult in good health.

This chain connects TRBV5-1 to TRBJ2-7; TRBD2 aligns across 11 bases. This CDR3 has 15 residues. Germline V gene sequence: CDR1 SGHRS, CDR2 YFSETQ. The trim removed 0 bases at V and 3 bases at J, leaving 2 bases unmatched. The CDR3 bases are TGCGCCAGCAGCTTGGCACTAGCGGGAGTCTACGAGCAGTACTTC. Translated, it gives CASSLALAGVYEQYF.

The chain carries TRBV6-5 and TRBJ1-5; a possible D gene is TRBD1 (5 bases). The V gene lost 4 bases and the J gene lost 6 bases, with 13 bases spanning the gap. The CDR3 is made up of 14 amino acids. In germline, CDR1 is MNHEY, CDR2 SVGAGI. The CDR3 nucleotides are TGTGCCAGCAGTTCCCAGCAGGGAGGTCAGCCCCAGCATTTT. This translates into CASSSQQGGQPQHF.

Only a few counts were recorded for this clone. This sequence joins TRBV2 and TRBJ1-6; 9 bases line up with TRBD1. The CDR3 is 17 residues long. Germline-derived CDR1 and CDR2 are SNHLY and FYNNEI. V lost 6 bases to trimming and J lost 9 bases; unmatched junction nucleotides: 15. The CDR3 DNA is TGTGCCAGCAGCCAGGGACAGGGAAGTGTTGGAGTTTCACCCCTCCACTTT. Its translation: CASSQGQGSVGVSPLHF.

The chain employs TRBV6-6 and TRBJ1-4; 7 nucleotides match TRBD1. Germline V CDR1 and CDR2: MNHNY, SVGAGI (reference sequence). The CDR3 has 17 amino acids. After removal of 8 bases from V and 0 bases from J, the junction contained 12 bases not matched to a gene. The CDR3 DNA reads TGTGCCAGCCGTCCCGGTCAGGGGGTTCCAACTAATGAAAAACTGTTTTTT. Protein sequence: CASRPGQGVPTNEKLFF.

This clone was counted between two and nine times. J is TRBJ1-4 and V is TRBV6-5; TRBD1 might be the D (5 bases). V gave up 6 bases and J gave up 6 bases, with 11 bases separating them. CDR1 is MNHEY, CDR2 SVGAGI, per germline. This CDR3 comprises 13 residues. The CDR3 DNA reads TGTGCCAGCAGAATCAGGGTAGATGAAAAACTGTTTTTT. It codes for CASRIRVDEKLFF.

The chain recombines TRBV19 with TRBJ1-5; D may be TRBD1 (5 bases). The CDR3 loop spans 14 amino acids. Between the trimmed V and J ends, which lost 5 bases and 2 bases, there was a span of 10 bases. Germline V gene sequence: CDR1 LNHDA, CDR2 SQIVND (reference sequence). The CDR3 region has the DNA TGTGCCAGTAGTTCCGGGGCCCGCAATCAGCCCCAGCATTTT. It specifies CASSSGARNQPQHF.

This chain uses TRBV3-1 (or the pseudogene TRBV3-2) with TRBJ1-2; a weak D match, TRBD1 (5 bases). The CDR3 totals 13 residues. Germline CDR1 and CDR2: LGHDT and YNNKEL (reference sequence). The V and J ends lost 2 bases and 8 bases respectively, with 12 bases between them. In nucleotides, the CDR3 is TGTGCCAGCAGCCAATGGACAAGTAGCGGCTACACCTTC. It is translated as CASSQWTSSGYTF.

This clone has just one count. J is TRBJ1-2 and V is TRBV2; tentative D call: TRBD1 (5 bases). Trimming removed 2 bases from V and 5 bases from J, with 15 bases in between. Germline V gives CDR1 SNHLY, CDR2 FYNNEI. The CDR3 length is 15 residues. This CDR3 is CASSELGEVGYGYTF. In DNA form, the CDR3 reads TGTGCCAGCAGTGAATTGGGGGAAGTAGGGTATGGCTACACCTTC.

This clone occurred once. The chain joins TRBV6-5 to TRBJ1-2; maybe TRBD1 (5 bases). Looked up from germline, CDR1 is MNHEY and CDR2 is SVGAGI. This CDR3 spans 15 amino acids. Trimming shortened V by 4 bases and J by 7 bases, and 19 bases separated the two germline ends. The CDR3 sequence: CASSFGRRGSGGYTF. CDR3 nucleotides: TGTGCCAGCAGTTTCGGCAGAAGGGGTTCAGGTGGCTACACCTTC.

The chain is built from TRBV3-1 (or the pseudogene TRBV3-2) and TRBJ2-1, with 8 positions matching TRBD2. Germline V gene data show CDR1 as LGHDT and CDR2 as YNNKEL (reference sequence). The CDR3 has 15 amino acids. With V trimmed by 2 bases and J by 9 bases, 9 bases remained unmatched. Written as DNA, the CDR3 is TGTGCCAGCAGCCAAATCTCGGGGGGGGGCTCTGAGCAGTTCTTC. This gives the protein CASSQISGGGSEQFF.

V and J are TRBV19 and TRBJ1-3; D call uncertain. Germline lookup yields CDR1 LNHDA and CDR2 SQIVND (reference sequence). The CDR3 is 14 residues long. With 4 bases removed from V and 0 bases from J, the gap between germline ends came to 7 bases. The CDR3 DNA reads TGTGCCAGTAGTACTCGGATCTCTGGAAACACCATATATTTT. Its translation is CASSTRISGNTIYF.

The chain combines TRBV27 with TRBJ2-3, with D perhaps TRBD2 (6 bases). Trimming took 8 bases from V and 2 from J, leaving 17 bases between them. Germline CDR1 reads MNHEY; CDR2 reads SMNVEV (reference sequence). The CDR3 has 15 amino acids. The CDR3 here is CASALSSSATDTQYF. The CDR3 DNA reads as TGTGCCAGCGCATTAAGTTCTAGCGCCACAGATACGCAGTATTTT.

J is TRBJ2-3 and V is TRBV3-1 (or the pseudogene TRBV3-2); D may be TRBD1 (5 bases). The V end was cut by 5 bases, the J end by 6 bases, with 9 bases between. CDR1 is LGHDT, CDR2 YNNKEL, per germline (reference sequence). The CDR3 has 12 residues. The CDR3 spells CASSLTGDTQYF. The CDR3 DNA sequence: TGTGCCAGCAGCTTAACAGGCGATACGCAGTATTTT.

This clone was detected once. This chain connects TRBV7-9 to TRBJ2-3; D unresolved. Between the trimmed V and J ends, which lost 5 bases and 1 base, there was a span of 10 bases. The CDR3 is 14 amino acids. Per germline, CDR1 SEHNR and CDR2 FQNEAQ (reference sequence). The CDR3 loop reads CASSPDQGTDTQYF. In nucleotides, the CDR3 is TGTGCCAGCAGCCCGGACCAAGGCACAGATACGCAGTATTTT.

This clone was recorded only once. The chain links TRBV2 to TRBJ1-4; D not certain. CDR1 is SNHLY, CDR2 FYNNEI, per germline. V lost 3 bases and J lost 5, with 1 base in between. The CDR3 runs 11 residues. CDR3 protein: CASSENEKLFF. CDR3 coding DNA: TGTGCCAGCAGTGAGAATGAAAAACTGTTTTTT. Filled out from reference TRBV2 and TRBJ1-4, the complete variable domain reads EPEVTQTPSHQVTQMGQEVILRCVPISNHLYFYWYRQILGQKVEFLVSFYNNEISEKSEIFDDQFSVERPDGSNFTLKIRSTKLEDSAMYFCASSENEKLFFGSGTQLSVL.

The gene calls are TRBV30 and TRBJ1-3; D is uncertain. Trimming pared 5 bases from V and 14 bases from J, leaving 22 bases between. There are 13 residues in the CDR3. In germline, CDR1 is GTSNPN, CDR2 SVGIG (reference sequence). CDR3 bases: TGTGCCTGGGGAATGGGAGAGGGAACCACTCTATATTTT. Protein product: CAWGMGEGTTLYF.

This chain connects TRBV4-1 to TRBJ2-1; unclear D gene. CDR3 size: 16 residues. Trimming cost V 0 bases and J 0 bases, with 9 bases left between them. Germline CDR1 reads MGHRA; CDR2 reads YSYEKL. The CDR3 DNA reads as TGCGCCAGCAGCCAAGAATGGCAGAGCTCCTACAATGAGCAGTTCTTC. It is translated as CASSQEWQSSYNEQFF.

The rearrangement joins TRBV19 to TRBJ1-1; D is unresolved. The ends were cut back, 6 bases at V and 3 bases at J, with 17 bases in the middle. Germline V gene sequence: CDR1 LNHDA, CDR2 SQIVND (reference sequence). This CDR3 spans 15 amino acids. CDR3 sequence: CASSSVEVDDTEAFF. CDR3 nucleotide sequence: TGTGCCAGTAGCTCCGTTGAAGTAGACGACACTGAAGCTTTCTTT.

V is TRBV9 and J is TRBJ2-3, with a tentative D call TRBD1 (6 bases). Germline V lookup: CDR1 SGDLS, CDR2 YYNGEE. CDR3 size: 17 residues. Trimming shortened V by 3 bases and J by 4 bases, and 21 bases separated the two germline ends. CDR3: CASSGRQTSHRADTQYF. CDR3 DNA: TGTGCCAGCAGCGGACGGCAAACCAGTCACAGGGCAGATACGCAGTATTTT.

The chain recombines TRBV6-6 with TRBJ2-1, with 7 positions matching TRBD1. CDR1 MNHNY and CDR2 SVGAGI come from the germline V gene (reference sequence). The CDR3 runs 16 residues. V dropped 5 bases and J dropped 1; count of bases not matched to a gene: 8. The CDR3 reads CASSRTGDLSYNEQFF. CDR3 bases: TGTGCCAGCAGTCGAACAGGGGATTTATCCTACAATGAGCAGTTCTTC.

This clone was observed a single time. V gene TRBV30 combines with J gene TRBJ2-1; a weak D match, TRBD2 (6 bases). Deletions cut 1 base from V and 3 bases from J, with 10 bases between. Germline V gives CDR1 GTSNPN, CDR2 SVGIG (reference sequence). CDR3 length: 14 amino acids. Here the CDR3 reads CAWSAVGGYNEQFF. The CDR3, as DNA: TGTGCCTGGAGTGCGGTGGGAGGCTACAATGAGCAGTTCTTC.

This chain links TRBV12-5 with TRBJ1-6, with 7 positions matching TRBD1. Trimming at V came to 1 base and at J to 10 bases, leaving 7 bases not matched to a gene. CDR1 is LGHNT and CDR2 is FRNRAP in the germline V gene. This CDR3 is built from 15 residues. DNA of the CDR3: TGTGCTAGTGGTTTGGAGGGGGCCAGCGGGTCACCCCTCCACTTT. Translated: CASGLEGASGSPLHF.

The rearrangement links TRBV4-2 to TRBJ2-3; D is uncertain. Trimming removed 4 bases at V and 5 bases at J, with 13 bases between. Germline V gives CDR1 LGHNA, CDR2 YNFKEQ. The CDR3 consists of 14 residues. The CDR3 reads CASSRYESGDTQYF. Here the CDR3 DNA reads TGTGCCAGCAGCCGATATGAATCGGGAGATACGCAGTATTTT.

V and J are TRBV9 and TRBJ2-1; maybe TRBD1 (7 bases). Germline V gene data show CDR1 as SGDLS and CDR2 as YYNGEE. The CDR3 runs 16 residues. The V end was cut by 3 bases, the J end by 8 bases, with 21 bases between. CDR3 nucleotide sequence: TGTGCCAGCAGCGGGGAGGACAGGCCCTCTCGGGATGAGCAGTTCTTC. Its translation is CASSGEDRPSRDEQFF. The full variable domain, completed using reference TRBV9 and TRBJ2-1, is DSGVTQTPKHLITATGQRVTLRCSPRSGDLSVYWYQQSLDQGLQFLIQYYNGEERAKGNILERFSAQQFPDLHSELNLSSLELGDSALYFCASSGEDRPSRDEQFFGPGTRLTVL.

The chain combines TRBV29-1 with TRBJ1-2, with D uncertain. The germline CDR1 and CDR2 sequences are SQVTM and ANQGSEA. The germline V and J ends were trimmed by 3 bases and 4 bases, with 12 bases remaining between them. This CDR3 contains 13 residues. The CDR3 region has the DNA TGCAGCGTTGAGCGGGGAGGCAGCTATGGCTACACCTTC. This encodes CSVERGGSYGYTF.

This clone was detected only a few times. The chain joins TRBV29-1 to TRBJ1-2; D gene uncertain. Trimming pared 6 bases from V and 10 bases from J, leaving 15 bases between. The CDR3 consists of 11 residues. Germline V gene sequence: CDR1 SQVTM, CDR2 ANQGSEA. The DNA for the CDR3 is TGCAGCGTCGGAGGCGCTACTTACTACACCTTC. As protein: CSVGGATYYTF.

This clone was counted a single time. This chain uses TRBV4-3 with TRBJ2-7; D call uncertain. Germline V CDR1 and CDR2: LGHNA, YSLEER. V was shortened by 1 base and J by 0 bases, with 7 bases between the two germline ends. The CDR3 totals 14 residues. The CDR3 DNA follows: TGCGCCAGCAGCCAAGGTGCTGACTCCTACGAGCAGTACTTC. Its translation is CASSQGADSYEQYF.

The rearrangement uses TRBV5-1 and TRBJ2-3; 15 bases are shared with TRBD2. Germline V gene data show CDR1 as SGHRS and CDR2 as YFSETQ. The CDR3 extends over 16 amino acids. V dropped 4 bases and J dropped 5; count of bases not matched to a gene: 5. As DNA, the CDR3 is TGCGCCAGCAGCGGACTAGCGGGGGGGCAGGGAGATACGCAGTATTTT. Translated, it gives CASSGLAGGQGDTQYF.

This rearrangement joins TRBV5-1 to TRBJ2-1; TRBD1 agrees at 8 bases. This CDR3 has 14 residues. Trimming cost V 2 bases and J 5 bases; bases outside gene matches: 3. CDR1 and CDR2 (germline): SGHRS, YFSETQ. This CDR3 is CASSLRTGNNEQFF. The CDR3 DNA reads as TGCGCCAGCAGCTTAAGGACAGGGAACAATGAGCAGTTCTTC.